This TCR beta chain was sequenced for a study of T-cell memory formation after mild COVID-19. Regarding the study as a whole: Researchers could not confirm that second-wave clones peaking on day 37 targeted SARS-CoV-2.

The CDR3 has 14 amino acids. Unmatched junction bases numbered 2, after V lost 1 base and J lost 4 bases. Germline loops: CDR1 SEHNR, CDR2 FQNEAQ (reference sequence). A note on this clonotype: The antigen is undetermined.

TCRdb analysed the 5' RACE reads with MiXCR anew, one entry per CDR3 protein. The sample shows fewer than 140,000 distinct CDR3 sequences, 9.5% to 15% of them seen only once. Material for sequencing was PBMCs or a T cell subset sorted from them (not recorded which). V gene TRBV7-9 combines with J gene TRBJ2-3; 7 nucleotides align to TRBD1. The sequence came from an adult woman who had mild COVID-19 (a few samples of this study predate the infection). Cell type and time point are not known. CDR3 in amino acids: CASSLVGQSDTQYF. CDR3 in DNA: TGTGCCAGCAGCTTAGTGGGACAGTCAGATACGCAGTATTTT.